The 11 T cell receptor beta chains below come from one sample, sequenced in a study of blood T cell repertoires in COVID-19. Profiled with immunoSEQ multiplex PCR; TCRdb holds only in-frame clones, not every one. The sample contains around 47,000 clones, over 75% of which appear only once. The sample consisted of peripheral blood. These receptor sequences come from an elderly woman with COVID-19, enrolled during active disease.

Here the CDR3 reads CSVEDSERAKNIQYF. CDR3 bases: TGCAGCGTTGAGGATTCCGAGAGGGCCAAAAACATTCAGTACTTC. The genes are TRBV29-1 and TRBJ2-4; D gene ambiguous. The CDR3 has 15 amino acids. V shed 3 bases and J shed 1 base, with 13 bases lying between them. Germline V CDR1 and CDR2: SQVTM, ANQGSEA.

The CDR3 coding sequence is TGCGCCAGCAGCCGGACAGGGGGTTTCGAGACCCAGTACTTC. Translation: CASSRTGGFETQYF. This rearrangement joins TRBV5-1 to TRBJ2-5, with 10 bases lining up with TRBD1. Germline trimming cut 4 bases from V and 5 bases from J; bases unmatched to any gene: 5. CDR3 size: 14 residues. Germline V lookup: CDR1 SGHRS, CDR2 YFSETQ.

CDR3 bases: TGTGCCAGCAGCTTAGAGCCGTACAATGAGCAGTTCTTC. Translated: CASSLEPYNEQFF. This chain links TRBV7-3 with TRBJ2-1; no clear D gene. CDR3 length: 13 residues. Germline V gene lookup returns CDR1 SGHTA and CDR2 FQGTGA. Trimming removed 2 bases at V and 4 bases at J, with 6 bases between.

This clone was seen a single time. The chain joins TRBV7-8 to TRBJ2-7, with TRBD2 matching 7 bases. This CDR3 is 14 amino acids long. Germline CDR1 reads SGHVS; CDR2 reads FQNEAQ. Losses at the gene ends were 4 bases for V and 3 bases for J; bases not matched to a gene: 6. CDR3 sequence (DNA): TGTGCCAGCAGCTCCTTGGGGGGGATCTACGAGCAGTACTTC. Its protein is CASSSLGGIYEQYF.

The gene calls are TRBV29-1 and TRBJ2-3; 8 bases map to TRBD2. Germline values: CDR1 SQVTM, CDR2 ANQGSEA. This CDR3 spans 16 amino acids. Germline trimming cut 7 bases from V and 6 bases from J; bases unmatched to any gene: 18. This CDR3 is CSAHPGLGAGMDTQYF. In DNA, the CDR3 is TGCAGCGCCCACCCGGGACTAGGGGCCGGAATGGATACGCAGTATTTT.

The V gene is TRBV30, the J gene TRBJ1-5; 8 bases are shared with TRBD1. Germline lookup yields CDR1 GTSNPN and CDR2 SVGIG (reference sequence). The CDR3 length is 13 residues. After removal of 8 bases from V and 2 bases from J, the junction contained 5 bases not matched to a gene. The CDR3 reads CAAGQGGNQPQHF. In DNA form, the CDR3 reads TGTGCCGCCGGACAGGGAGGCAATCAGCCCCAGCATTTT.

The gene calls are TRBV29-1 and TRBJ1-1; no clear D gene. CDR3 size: 14 residues. Germline V gene lookup returns CDR1 SQVTM and CDR2 ANQGSEA. The germline V and J ends were trimmed by 4 bases and 1 base, with 13 bases remaining between them. CDR3 loop: CSVGFSTGNTEAFF. As DNA, the CDR3 is TGCAGCGTTGGGTTCTCGACTGGGAACACTGAAGCTTTCTTT.

This clone has a single count. The chain recombines TRBV5-4 with TRBJ1-1; D uncertain. The V gene's germline CDR1 is SGHNT and CDR2 YYREEE (reference sequence). The CDR3 loop spans 14 amino acids. V lost 3 bases, J lost 1 base, and 10 bases lay in between. CDR3 in amino acids: CASSSRESNTEAFF. For the CDR3, the DNA is TGTGCCAGCAGCTCCCGAGAGTCGAACACTGAAGCTTTCTTT.

The V and J genes are TRBV12-3 or TRBV12-4 and TRBJ1-1; D is ambiguous. V shed 3 bases and J shed 4 bases, with 6 bases lying between them. The CDR3 length is 12 residues. The CDR3 DNA reads TGTGCCAGCAGTTTTCTCCCCACTGAAGCTTTCTTT. This encodes CASSFLPTEAFF.

The chain joins TRBV6-5 to TRBJ2-2; the match to TRBD1 covers 9 bases. V trimming: 8 bases; J trimming: 5 bases; junction bases outside the gene matches: 3. Germline CDR1 is MNHEY and CDR2 is SVGAGI. The CDR3 runs 13 residues. CDR3 bases: TGTGCCAGCGGACAGGGGCGAACCGGGGAGCTGTTTTTT. Protein: CASGQGRTGELFF.

The CDR3: CASSSSRLVDHEQFF. The DNA for the CDR3 is TGTGCCAGCAGCTCTTCGAGGTTAGTCGACCATGAGCAGTTCTTC. The chain joins TRBV7-9 to TRBJ2-1; no clear D gene. Trimming shortened V by 4 bases and J by 8 bases, and 18 bases separated the two germline ends. From germline, CDR1 is SEHNR and CDR2 FQNEAQ (reference sequence). The CDR3 has 15 amino acids.